This T cell receptor beta chain was obtained from a study of cytomegalovirus exposure and HLA in healthy donors. 13 Jbeta primers and 60 Vbeta primers were used for the PCR. The assay was immunoSEQ multiplex PCR, and TCRdb's table has in-frame clones only and misses some. Counted here are 150,000 to 200,000 clones, more than 80% occurring once; the ten biggest clones make up under 2%. The sample consisted of PBMCs. This sequence originates from a young woman in good health and CMV-seronegative.

The CDR3 DNA sequence: TGTGCCAGTAGCCAAACGGTCGGTCAGCCCCAGCATTTT. Translated: CASSQTVGQPQHF. The chain combines TRBV19 with TRBJ1-5; D call uncertain. CDR1 and CDR2 from the germline V gene are LNHDA and SQIVND (reference sequence). The CDR3 spans 13 residues. V was shortened by 6 bases and J by 6 bases, with 12 bases between the two germline ends.